This T cell receptor (beta chain) is from a study of T-cell reconstitution after alpha-beta-depleted transplantation in children. Points from the study as a whole: Surviving recipient T cells and intrathymic progenitors accounted for some patients' high TCRbeta diversity at day 60. T-cell counts and diversity were attributed mostly to newly produced T cells one year after transplant. Approximately two months post-transplant, alpha-beta T cells reportedly originated from several hundred expanded graft clones.

The ends lost 2 bases at V and 2 bases at J; junction bases unmatched: 6. This CDR3 is 17 amino acids long. CDR1 and CDR2 (germline): KGHDR, SFDVKD. Notes on this clonotype: No antigen is known for it.

The library targeted TCRbeta and was prepared with unique molecular identifiers. One entry per CDR3 protein results from TCRdb running MiXCR on the PCR reads. The table has 350,000 to 500,000 distinct CDR3 sequences, over 40% seen once; the top ten hold under 35%. The TCR sequence derives from a girl aged 2-10 years with aplastic anemia, due to receive a stem cell transplant. This chain joins TRBV24-1 and TRBJ2-3, with 10 bases identical to TRBD2. Sequences were derived from PBMCs, sampled before TCRalphabeta/CD19-depleted stem cell transplant. The CDR3 sequence is CATSDWKRGGLTDTQYF. In nucleotides, the CDR3 is TGTGCCACCAGTGATTGGAAGCGGGGGGGTCTCACAGATACGCAGTATTTT.